The entry that follows covers one T cell receptor (beta chain) sequence. These data are taken from a study of shared clonotypes between healthy human individuals. Profiled with immunoSEQ multiplex PCR; TCRdb holds only in-frame clones, not every one. The table records more than 1,200,000 clones, just under 99% of them present only once. The source of this sequence is a young man in good health. Sample: naive CD4+ T cells sorted from blood. Subset denoted: CD45RA+ positively selected.

The CDR3 nucleotides are TGCGCCAGCAGCTTTGTAAGGGGGTTCGGCTCCTACAATGAGCAGTTCTTC. This sequence encodes CASSFVRGFGSYNEQFF. This chain connects TRBV5-1 to TRBJ2-1, with D maybe TRBD1 (6 bases). Trimming pared 2 bases from V and 0 bases from J, leaving 15 bases between. CDR3 length: 17 residues. Per germline, CDR1 SGHRS and CDR2 YFSETQ.